This T cell receptor (beta chain) was profiled in a study of spatial heterogeneity in lung cancer. This clonotype was found many times. The time point was: blood at routine non-recurrence follow-up after resection. A single record per CDR3 protein comes from TCRdb applying MiXCR to the 5' RACE reads. The sample lists about 70,000 distinct CDR3 sequences; over 7% were seen once. V dropped 3 bases and J dropped 1 base, with 9 bases sitting between them. The CDR3 has 14 amino acids. This clonotype was sampled from a female donor with early-stage non-small cell lung cancer. The sequenced sample was PBMCs, obtained at follow-up. The chain combines TRBV23-1 with TRBJ1-1; D uncertain. Being an ORF, TRBV23-1 has a function that is uncertain. This CDR3 is CASSQDNPNTEAFF. CDR3 sequence (DNA): TGCGCCAGCAGTCAGGATAATCCGAACACTGAAGCTTTCTTT.